The T cell receptor (beta chain) described here comes from a study of blood T cell repertoires in COVID-19. There are 15 residues in the CDR3. Germline values: CDR1 SGHTA, CDR2 FQGTGA. The V end was cut by 5 bases, the J end by 0 bases, with 11 bases between. In the original analysis: Reference gene primers were amplified, and this amplification served to estimate nucleated cell counts. Using immunoSEQ multiplex PCR, the repertoire was profiled, and TCRdb retains in-frame clones only, with some absent. That table supplies the V and J calls and clone size; D and trimming were determined from the DNA. The sample contains approximately 230,000 clones, 82% of which appear only once. Participant reports of clinical history set cohort assignment. Donors in Cohort 3 counted as recovered after two negative PCRs, clearance, or symptom resolution.

The sequence came from a man aged 35-49 years who had recovered from COVID-19. This chain joins TRBV7-3 and TRBJ2-1, with D uncertain. What was sequenced was PBMCs or T cells enriched from blood (not recorded which). CDR3 bases: TGTGCCAGCAGCCCGCGACTGAGCTCCTACAATGAGCAGTTCTTC. Its translation: CASSPRLSSYNEQFF.